The clone carrying this T cell receptor (beta chain) appeared a few times. Its antigen is not known. Rearranged V-D-J TRB sequences were amplified with a mixed TRB-A/B primer pool. TCRdb re-analysed the multiplex PCR reads in MiXCR, keeping a single row per CDR3 protein. The data hold approximately 1,800 distinct CDR3 sequences, with over 25% observed a single time. TCR beta rearrangements were amplified from peripheral blood genomic DNA. The data were taken from a study of T cell repertoires in aging, cancer and after chemotherapy. Study-level information: Patients with glioblastoma brain tumors were sampled before and after temozolomide-based therapy.

General study points: No conclusions about immunological memory after chemotherapy can be drawn from the repertoire data. In healthy donors, age-related TCR diversity loss mainly reflected lost richness. Compared with age-matched healthy donors, untreated hematological or solid cancer patients showed higher blood TCR clonality.

This clonotype was sampled from a human donor with a solid tumor. Sequenced input: blood.

CDR3 bases: TGTGCCAGCAGTTACGGGACAGGGGGCAAATACGAGCAGTACTTC. Amino acids: CASSYGTGGKYEQYF. J is TRBJ2-7 and V is TRBV6-6; TRBD1 matches 12 bases. There are 15 residues in the CDR3. Germline CDR1 reads MNHNY; CDR2 reads SVGAGI (reference sequence). V was clipped by 2 bases and J by 4 bases; unmatched bases: 3.